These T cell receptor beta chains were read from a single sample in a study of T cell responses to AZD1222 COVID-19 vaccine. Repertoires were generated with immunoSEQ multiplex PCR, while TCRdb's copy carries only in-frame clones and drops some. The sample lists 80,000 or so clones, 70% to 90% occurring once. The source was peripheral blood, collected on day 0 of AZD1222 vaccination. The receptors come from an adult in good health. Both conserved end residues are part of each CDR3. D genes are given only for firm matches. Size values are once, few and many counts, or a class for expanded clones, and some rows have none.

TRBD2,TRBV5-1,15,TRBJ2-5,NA,CASSYSGSHQETQYF,TGCGCCAGCAGCTATAGCGGGAGTCACCAAGAGACCCAGTACTTC
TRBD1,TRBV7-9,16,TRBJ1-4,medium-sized,CASSRGTGGLYEKLFF,TGTGCCAGCAGCCGAGGGACAGGGGGCTTGTATGAAAAACTGTTTTTT
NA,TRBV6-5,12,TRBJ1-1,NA,CASSDRITEAFF,TGTGCCAGCAGCGACAGGATCACTGAAGCTTTCTTT
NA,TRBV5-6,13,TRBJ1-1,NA,CASTPAANTEAFF,TGTGCCAGCACCCCTGCGGCAAATACTGAAGCTTTCTTT
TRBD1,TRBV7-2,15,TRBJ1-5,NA,CASSLERTGVQPQHF,TGTGCCAGCAGCTTAGAAAGGACAGGGGTTCAGCCCCAGCATTTT
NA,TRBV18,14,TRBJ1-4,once,CASSPRYTDEKLFF,TGTGCCAGCTCACCCCGATACACGGATGAAAAACTGTTTTTT
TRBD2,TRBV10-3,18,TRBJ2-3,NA,CAISESGTSGRSTDTQYF,TGTGCCATCAGTGAGTCGGGGACTAGCGGGAGAAGTACAGATACGCAGTATTTT
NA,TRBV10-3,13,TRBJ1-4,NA,CAIRDSTNEKLFF,TGTGCCATCAGAGACAGTACTAATGAAAAACTGTTTTTT
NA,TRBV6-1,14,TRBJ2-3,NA,CASSEGWSTDTQYF,TGTGCCAGCAGTGAAGGTTGGTCGACAGATACGCAGTATTTT
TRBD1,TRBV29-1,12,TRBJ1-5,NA,CSAGTGNQPQHF,TGCAGCGCTGGGACAGGGAATCAGCCCCAGCATTTT
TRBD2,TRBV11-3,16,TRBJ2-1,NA,CASSLDGTSGINEQFF,TGTGCCAGCAGCTTAGATGGGACTAGCGGGATTAATGAGCAGTTCTTC
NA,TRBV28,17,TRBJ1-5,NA,CASRHPGAYYSNQPQHF,TGTGCCAGCAGACATCCCGGGGCTTATTATAGCAATCAGCCCCAGCATTTT
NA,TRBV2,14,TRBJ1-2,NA,CASSLVRGTYGYTF,TGTGCCAGCAGCCTAGTCAGGGGCACCTATGGCTACACCTTC
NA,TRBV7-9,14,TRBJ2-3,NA,CASSFDQVADTQYF,TGTGCCAGCAGCTTCGATCAGGTAGCAGATACGCAGTATTTT
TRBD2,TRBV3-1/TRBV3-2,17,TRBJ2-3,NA,CASRGGRSGLDSDTQYF,TGTGCCAGCCGGGGGGGGAGATCGGGACTAGACTCAGATACGCAGTATTTT
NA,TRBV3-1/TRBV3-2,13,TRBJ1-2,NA,CASSLTEFYGYTF,TGTGCCAGCAGCCTTACAGAGTTCTATGGCTACACCTTC
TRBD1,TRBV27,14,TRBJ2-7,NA,CASSFRTGSYEQYF,TGTGCCAGCAGTTTTCGGACAGGATCCTACGAGCAGTACTTC
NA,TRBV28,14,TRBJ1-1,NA,CASSARTENTEAFF,TGTGCCAGCAGTGCTCGGACAGAGAACACTGAAGCTTTCTTT
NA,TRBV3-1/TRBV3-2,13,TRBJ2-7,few,CASSGGSYYEQYF,TGTGCCAGCAGCGGGGGATCCTACTACGAGCAGTACTTC
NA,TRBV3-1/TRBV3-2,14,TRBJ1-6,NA,CASRDRGSNSPLHF,TGTGCCAGCAGGGACCGCGGAAGTAATTCACCCCTCCACTTT
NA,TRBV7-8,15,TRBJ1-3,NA,CASSLNGLSGNTIYF,TGTGCCAGCAGCTTAAATGGATTGTCTGGAAACACCATATATTTT
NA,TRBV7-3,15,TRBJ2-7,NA,CASSLDPGDADEQYF,TGTGCCAGCAGCTTGGACCCTGGGGACGCGGACGAGCAGTACTTC
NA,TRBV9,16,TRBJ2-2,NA,CASSVAPLADTGELFF,TGTGCCAGCAGCGTAGCCCCCTTAGCGGACACCGGGGAGCTGTTTTTT
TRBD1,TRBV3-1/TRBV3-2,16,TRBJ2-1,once,CASSPVKGQGIDEQFF,TGTGCCAGCAGCCCTGTTAAAGGACAGGGGATCGATGAGCAGTTCTTC
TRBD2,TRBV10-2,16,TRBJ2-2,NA,CASSPGTSGRNGELFF,TGCGCCAGCAGTCCCGGGACTAGCGGGAGGAATGGGGAGCTGTTTTTT
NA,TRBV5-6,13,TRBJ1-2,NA,CASSQTDLNGYTF,TGTGCCAGCAGCCAGACAGATCTCAATGGCTACACCTTC
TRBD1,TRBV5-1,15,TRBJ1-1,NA,CASSPGGQGVSGAFF,TGCGCCAGCAGCCCTGGAGGACAGGGGGTATCTGGAGCTTTCTTT
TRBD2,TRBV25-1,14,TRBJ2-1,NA,CATAPSGTYNEQFF,TGTGCCACCGCCCCTAGCGGGACCTACAATGAGCAGTTCTTC
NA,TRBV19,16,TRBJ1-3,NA,CASSDKQGGSGNTIYF,TGTGCCAGTAGTGACAAACAGGGAGGGTCCGGAAACACCATATATTTT
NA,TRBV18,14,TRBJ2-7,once,CASSPGDTSYEQYF,TGTGCCAGCTCACCGGGAGACACCTCCTACGAGCAGTACTTC
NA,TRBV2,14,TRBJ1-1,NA,CASTREDFGTEAFF,TGTGCCAGCACCCGAGAGGACTTCGGGACTGAAGCTTTCTTT
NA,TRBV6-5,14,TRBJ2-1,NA,CARAHGTWGNEQFF,TGTGCCAGGGCTCACGGGACGTGGGGAAATGAGCAGTTCTTC
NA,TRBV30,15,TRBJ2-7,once,CAWSYGFQPVYEQYF,TGTGCCTGGAGTTATGGGTTTCAGCCGGTCTACGAGCAGTACTTC
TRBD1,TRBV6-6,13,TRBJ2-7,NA,CASIKTGNYEQYF,TGTGCCAGCATCAAGACAGGGAACTACGAGCAGTACTTC
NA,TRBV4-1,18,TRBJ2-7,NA,CASSQEAAGGLSFYEQYF,TGCGCCAGCAGCCAAGAAGCAGCCGGGGGGCTTTCATTCTACGAGCAGTACTTC
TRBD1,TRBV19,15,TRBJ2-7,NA,CASTLGRDRAYEQYF,TGTGCCAGTACCCTTGGCCGGGACAGAGCCTACGAGCAGTACTTC
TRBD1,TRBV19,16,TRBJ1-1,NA,CASSNRQGAANTEAFF,TGTGCCAGTAGTAACAGACAGGGGGCCGCGAACACTGAAGCTTTCTTT
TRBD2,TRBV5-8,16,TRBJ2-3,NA,CASSLGAGGPVDTQYF,TGTGCCAGCAGCTTGGGGGCGGGAGGCCCTGTGGATACGCAGTATTTT
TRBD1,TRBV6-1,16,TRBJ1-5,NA,CASSGGQGASNQPQHF,TGTGCCAGCAGTGGCGGACAGGGGGCCTCCAATCAGCCCCAGCATTTT
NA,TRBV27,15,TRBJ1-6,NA,CASSSGGARISPLHF,TGTGCCAGCAGTTCTGGGGGGGCGAGAATTTCACCCCTCCACTTT